One sample yielded the 31 T cell receptor beta chains listed below, sequenced in a study of control samples from healthy donors and cancer patients. Sequenced by immunoSEQ multiplex PCR; TCRdb stores in-frame clones only, minus some. The sample lists roughly 98,000 clones; about four fifths were seen once. What was sequenced was blood. The receptors shown here come from a woman between 55 and 75 years old in good health.

The chain couples TRBV5-1 to TRBJ1-1; tentative D call: TRBD1 (5 bases). The length of the CDR3 is 14 residues. The germline V gene encodes CDR1 SGHRS and CDR2 YFSETQ. V lost 4 bases and J lost 0, with 10 bases in between. CDR3 bases: TGCGCCAGCAGCCAAGGGACGGTGAACACTGAAGCTTTCTTT. Amino acid sequence: CASSQGTVNTEAFF.

The CDR3 bases are TGTGCCGAACGAGGGCCAGGGCTCGGCTACACCTTC. It specifies CAERGPGLGYTF. The rearrangement joins TRBV2 to TRBJ1-2, with D maybe TRBD1 (5 bases). Per the germline V gene, CDR1 is SNHLY and CDR2 is FYNNEI. CDR3 length: 12 residues. V was pared by 11 bases and J by 8 bases, with 18 bases between.

The chain has TRBV10-3 and TRBJ2-7; 7 positions agree with TRBD1. The junction had 14 bases not matched to a gene; V was cut back by 10 bases and J by 5 bases. The germline gives CDR1 ENHRY, CDR2 SYGVKD. CDR3 length equals 14 residues. CDR3 sequence reads: CATQGGTASNEQYF. The CDR3 DNA follows: TGTGCCACCCAAGGGGGCACTGCGTCCAACGAGCAGTACTTC.

Only one count was recorded for this clone. The chain combines TRBV6-5 with TRBJ2-7; D ambiguous. The CDR3 has 11 amino acids. The germline V gene has CDR1 MNHEY and CDR2 SVGAGI. V was trimmed by 6 bases and J by 1 base, leaving 4 bases between them. CDR3 residues: CASRASYEQYF. DNA for the CDR3: TGTGCCAGCAGGGCGTCCTACGAGCAGTACTTC.

The V call is TRBV7-2, the J call TRBJ1-1, with a tentative D call TRBD1 (6 bases). The CDR3 spans 17 residues. V was cut by 5 bases and J by 3 bases, with 22 bases left in between. Germline CDR1 is SGHTA and CDR2 is FQGNSA. CDR3 region: CASSPFGGPGKDTEAFF. The DNA of the CDR3 is TGTGCCAGCAGCCCATTCGGGGGGCCAGGTAAAGACACTGAAGCTTTCTTT.

On this clone: The same CDR3 can be traced to other DNA sequences in this sample. The gene calls are TRBV6-1 and TRBJ1-5; no firm D call. Trimming left V 3 bases short and J 7 bases short, with 7 bases between. Germline V CDR1 and CDR2: MNHNS, SASEGT. The CDR3 is made up of 12 amino acids. CDR3 bases: TGTGCCAGCAGTGAGTCGGGACAGCCCCAGCATTTT. Amino acids: CASSESGQPQHF.

This chain joins TRBV7-6 and TRBJ2-5; possibly TRBD1 or TRBD2 for D (5 bases each). The CDR3 sequence is 14 residues long. Per germline, CDR1 SGHVS and CDR2 FNYEAQ. V gave up 5 bases and J gave up 5 bases, with 15 bases separating them. Here the CDR3 reads CASSPSGRRETQYF. The DNA of the CDR3 is TGTGCCAGCAGCCCCTCGGGGCGACGGGAGACCCAGTACTTC.

This clone occurred once. The genes are TRBV7-2 and TRBJ2-1; TRBD2 agrees at 7 bases. Germline CDR1 and CDR2: SGHTA and FQGNSA. V lost 5 bases to trimming and J lost 1 base; unmatched junction nucleotides: 8. CDR3 length: 16 amino acids. In nucleotides, the CDR3 is TGTGCCAGCAGCGAAACACTAGCGAAATCCTACAATGAGCAGTTCTTC. As protein: CASSETLAKSYNEQFF.

V gene TRBV6-2 or TRBV6-3 combines with J gene TRBJ2-4; D gene uncertain. CDR3 length: 17 residues. V lost 4 bases, J lost 0 bases, and 16 bases lay in between. In germline, CDR1 is MNHEY, CDR2 SVGEGT. CDR3 region: CASSLGLTEQAKNIQYF. CDR3 sequence (DNA): TGTGCCAGCAGTTTAGGGCTGACGGAACAAGCCAAAAACATTCAGTACTTC.

The V call is TRBV13, the J call TRBJ1-5, with 8 bases identical to TRBD1. CDR3 length equals 14 residues. The junction had 10 bases not matched to a gene; V was cut back by 5 bases and J by 10 bases. Germline V CDR1 and CDR2: PRHDT, FYEKMQ (reference sequence). Here the CDR3 reads CASSLGQGRGPQHF. DNA of the CDR3: TGTGCCAGCAGCCTCGGACAGGGCAGGGGTCCCCAGCATTTT.

This rearrangement joins TRBV6-5 to TRBJ2-1; 8 nucleotides line up with TRBD2. This CDR3 has 13 amino acids. Germline values: CDR1 MNHEY, CDR2 SVGAGI. Trimming removed 11 bases from V and 3 bases from J; junction bases left unmatched: 6. The CDR3 DNA reads TGTGCCGTACAAAGCGGGGGCTACAATGAGCAGTTCTTC. Amino acid sequence: CAVQSGGYNEQFF.

The chain has TRBV6-5 and TRBJ2-3; TRBD1 agrees at 8 bases. This CDR3 contains 13 residues. The ends lost 8 bases at V and 4 bases at J; junction bases unmatched: 5. Germline loops: CDR1 MNHEY, CDR2 SVGAGI. CDR3 nucleotides: TGTGCCAGCCAAACGACAGGGGCAGATACGCAGTATTTT. Its translation: CASQTTGADTQYF.

The chain's CDR3 is CASNPGRTVRNEQFF. Written as DNA, the CDR3 is TGTGCCAGTAACCCCGGGCGGACAGTTAGGAATGAGCAGTTCTTC. The J gene is TRBJ2-1, the V gene TRBV27; possible D gene TRBD1, 6 bases. This CDR3 comprises 15 residues. Looked up from germline, CDR1 is MNHEY and CDR2 is SMNVEV (reference sequence). The germline V and J ends were trimmed by 9 bases and 7 bases, with 22 bases remaining between them.

The rearrangement joins TRBV2 to TRBJ1-2; D is ambiguous. The CDR3 loop spans 15 amino acids. The V gene lost 2 bases and the J gene lost 8 bases, with 18 bases spanning the gap. Germline-derived CDR1 and CDR2 are SNHLY and FYNNEI. CDR3 residues: CASSERKTPGPGYTF. As DNA, the CDR3 is TGTGCCAGCAGTGAACGGAAAACGCCTGGTCCGGGCTACACCTTC.

This clone was picked up one time. The gene calls are TRBV2 and TRBJ2-1; D not resolved. Per germline, CDR1 SNHLY and CDR2 FYNNEI. The CDR3 has 13 amino acids. Trimming left V 3 bases short and J 2 bases short, with 5 bases between. The CDR3 coding sequence is TGTGCCAGCAGTGAGAGCACCTACAATGAGCAGTTCTTC. This codes for CASSESTYNEQFF.

J is TRBJ2-6 and V is TRBV20-1; D is perhaps TRBD2 (5 bases). Between the trimmed V and J ends, which lost 6 bases and 7 bases, there was a span of 7 bases. The CDR3 extends over 11 amino acids. The germline V gene has CDR1 DFQATT and CDR2 SNEGSKA (reference sequence). In DNA form, the CDR3 reads TGCAGTGCCGGGGTTGCCAACGTCCTGACTTTC. As protein: CSAGVANVLTF.

The gene calls are TRBV4-1 and TRBJ2-7; TRBD1 is a possible D gene (6 bases). Trimming shortened V by 1 base and J by 2 bases, and 12 bases separated the two germline ends. The CDR3 is made up of 15 amino acids. Looked up from germline, CDR1 is MGHRA and CDR2 is YSYEKL. CDR3 amino acids: CASSQVVTGTYEQYF. The CDR3 coding sequence is TGCGCCAGCAGCCAAGTGGTAACAGGGACCTACGAGCAGTACTTC.

The chain recombines TRBV24-1 with TRBJ1-2, with D tentatively TRBD1 (6 bases). There are 14 residues in the CDR3. V was shortened by 3 bases and J by 7 bases, with 14 bases between the two germline ends. Germline V gene sequence: CDR1 KGHDR, CDR2 SFDVKD. The CDR3 DNA is TGTGCCACCAGTGATCCCCGACAGGCCTCTGGCTACACCTTC. It yields the protein CATSDPRQASGYTF.

The chain couples TRBV27 to TRBJ1-4; D gene uncertain. Trimming took 8 bases from V and 0 from J, leaving 10 bases between them. This CDR3 spans 14 amino acids. In germline, CDR1 is MNHEY, CDR2 SMNVEV (reference sequence). The chain's CDR3 is CASRGVATNEKLFF. The DNA for the CDR3 is TGTGCCAGCCGTGGAGTTGCAACTAATGAAAAACTGTTTTTT.

The V call is TRBV29-1, the J call TRBJ2-7, with 9 bases lining up with TRBD1. V gave up 4 bases and J gave up 4 bases; unmatched junction bases: 8. The CDR3 is 14 residues long. Germline lookup yields CDR1 SQVTM and CDR2 ANQGSEA. As DNA, the CDR3 is TGCAGCGTTGCGCCCAAAGGACAGGGGTACGAGCAGTACTTC. Translated: CSVAPKGQGYEQYF.

This chain links TRBV6-4 with TRBJ1-1, with D uncertain. V was clipped by 2 bases and J by 0 bases, with 7 bases between them. Germline loops: CDR1 MRHNA, CDR2 SNTAGT. The CDR3 consists of 14 residues. This CDR3 is CASSDEAMNTEAFF. CDR3 in DNA: TGTGCCAGCAGTGACGAGGCCATGAACACTGAAGCTTTCTTT.

The CDR3 here is CASSLLANTEAFF. As DNA, the CDR3 is TGTGCCAGCAGCTTACTCGCGAACACTGAAGCTTTCTTT. The chain employs TRBV7-6 and TRBJ1-1; D remains unclear. CDR1 SGHVS and CDR2 FNYEAQ come from the germline V gene. Trimming pared 2 bases from V and 1 base from J, leaving 5 bases between. This CDR3 region has 13 residues.

On this clone: A read error may be the cause here, since a much bigger clone is one base away. The same CDR3 can be traced to other DNA sequences in this sample. V is TRBV28 and J is TRBJ2-3, with 7 bases aligning to TRBD2. V trimming: 6 bases; J trimming: 4 bases; junction bases outside the gene matches: 13. The CDR3 extends over 16 amino acids. CDR1 MDHEN and CDR2 SYDVKM come from the germline V gene. CDR3 amino acids: CASRGGGGSWADTQYF. DNA of the CDR3: TGTGCCAGCAGGGGCGGGGGTGGGAGCTGGGCAGATACGCAGTATTTT.

V and J are TRBV10-3 and TRBJ2-7; weak D call: TRBD1 (6 bases). Germline V gives CDR1 ENHRY, CDR2 SYGVKD. The V end lost 4 bases, the J end lost 1 base, and 14 bases lay between the germline ends. This CDR3 region has 15 residues. The CDR3 loop is CAISATGQTSYEQYF. Written as DNA, the CDR3 is TGTGCCATCAGTGCGACTGGACAGACTTCCTACGAGCAGTACTTC.

The chain has TRBV18 and TRBJ1-1; D uncertain. Trimming shortened V by 7 bases and J by 1 base, and 13 bases separated the two germline ends. This CDR3 is 14 amino acids long. Germline V gene sequence: CDR1 KGHSH, CDR2 LQKENI. This CDR3 is CASCLTFENTEAFF. Written as DNA, the CDR3 is TGTGCCAGCTGCCTTACTTTTGAGAACACTGAAGCTTTCTTT.

The rearrangement joins TRBV5-1 to TRBJ1-2, with D perhaps TRBD1 (6 bases). The CDR3 spans 14 residues. In germline, CDR1 is SGHRS, CDR2 YFSETQ. V shed 0 bases and J shed 6 bases, with 12 bases lying between them. This chain's CDR3 is CASSLEGGGDGYTF. The DNA of the CDR3 is TGCGCCAGCAGCTTGGAGGGGGGCGGGGATGGCTACACCTTC.

This rearrangement joins TRBV4-2 to TRBJ2-3; 12 nucleotides align to TRBD2. The trim removed 5 bases at V and 3 bases at J, leaving 15 bases unmatched. The CDR3 has 19 amino acids. Germline V gives CDR1 LGHNA, CDR2 YNFKEQ. CDR3 amino acids: CASSTLAGGFLSKTDTQYF. In nucleotides, the CDR3 is TGTGCCAGCAGCACCCTAGCGGGAGGGTTTTTGTCCAAGACAGATACGCAGTATTTT.

The chain links TRBV28 to TRBJ2-7; no definite D call. V shed 6 bases and J shed 0 bases, with 12 bases lying between them. The length of the CDR3 is 14 residues. Germline-derived CDR1 and CDR2 are MDHEN and SYDVKM. CDR3 bases: TGTGCCAGCAGCCCTCCACATAGCTCCTACGAGCAGTACTTC. Protein sequence: CASSPPHSSYEQYF.

The V call is TRBV29-1, the J call TRBJ1-3; no definite D call. CDR3 length equals 12 residues. The germline V gene has CDR1 SQVTM and CDR2 ANQGSEA. Trimming cost V 2 bases and J 3 bases, with 5 bases left between them. The CDR3 nucleotides read TGCAGCGTTGAAAAGGTTGGAAACACCATATATTTT. As protein: CSVEKVGNTIYF.

The V and J genes are TRBV4-1 and TRBJ2-5; weak D call: TRBD2 (5 bases). Trimming cost V 4 bases and J 4 bases, with 16 bases left between them. The CDR3 runs 15 residues. CDR1 is MGHRA and CDR2 is YSYEKL in the germline V gene. The CDR3: CASSRVEGARETQYF. The CDR3 coding sequence is TGCGCCAGCAGCCGGGTTGAGGGAGCTAGAGAGACCCAGTACTTC.

CDR3 DNA: TGTGCCAGCAGCTTAGGACAGGGGCCTAATGAAAAACTGTTTTTT. Protein: CASSLGQGPNEKLFF. This chain links TRBV7-9 with TRBJ1-4; 8 bases map to TRBD1. CDR1 SEHNR and CDR2 FQNEAQ come from the germline V gene (reference sequence). The CDR3 has 15 amino acids. V was clipped by 1 base and J by 3 bases; unmatched bases: 1.